The 22 T cell receptor beta chains below all came from one sample that was sequenced in a study of T cell responses to AZD1222 COVID-19 vaccine. Using immunoSEQ multiplex PCR, the repertoire was profiled, and TCRdb retains in-frame clones only, with some absent. The table records approximately 130,000 clones, over 75% of them present only once. The sequencing used peripheral blood, collected on day 0 of AZD1222 vaccination. These receptors came from an adult in good health.

The chain joins TRBV19 to TRBJ2-4; possibly TRBD1 or TRBD2 for D (6 bases each). Germline assignment: CDR1 LNHDA and CDR2 SQIVND (reference sequence). V lost 7 bases to trimming and J lost 6 bases, with 19 bases between them. CDR3 size: 15 residues. The CDR3 loop reads CASKGGEVQGNIQYF. CDR3 nucleotides: TGTGCCAGTAAGGGGGGAGAGGTTCAAGGAAACATTCAGTACTTC.

J is TRBJ2-2 and V is TRBV4-1; D is uncertain. Trimming took 0 bases from V and 8 from J, leaving 7 bases between them. CDR1 is MGHRA and CDR2 is YSYEKL in the germline V gene. The CDR3 length is 13 residues. CDR3 sequence (DNA): TGCGCCAGCAGCCAAGAGGGATGGGGGGAGCTGTTTTTT. It is translated as CASSQEGWGELFF.

V is TRBV21-1 and J is TRBJ2-3; the table's D call, TRBD2, was not checked against the DNA. TRBV21-1 has pseudogene status. The CDR3 covers 20 residues. CDR3 nucleotide sequence: TGTGCCAGCAGTCCTGCCAAGCCCTGCAATAGCGGAGACCCCAGAGATACGCAGTATTTT. This gives the protein CASSPAKPCNSGDPRDTQYF.

This chain joins TRBV15 and TRBJ2-1; 13 bases align to TRBD2. The J segment lost 4 bases and the V segment lost 1 base, leaving 1 base of the junction unmatched. CDR1 is LNHNV, CDR2 YYDKDF, per germline (reference sequence). This CDR3 region has 16 residues. The CDR3 is CATSRGLAGGYNEQFF. The CDR3 DNA reads as TGTGCCACCAGCAGAGGACTAGCGGGGGGATACAATGAGCAGTTCTTC.

This chain uses TRBV12-3 or TRBV12-4 with TRBJ1-1; D is uncertain. V dropped 5 bases and J dropped 4 bases, with 11 bases sitting between them. The CDR3 runs 13 residues. For the CDR3, the DNA is TGTGCCAGCAGTCTGGAACGAGTCACTGAAGCTTTCTTT. Its protein is CASSLERVTEAFF.

The chain uses TRBV13 and TRBJ2-1; D is uncertain. The CDR3 contains 13 residues. Per the germline V gene, CDR1 is PRHDT and CDR2 is FYEKMQ (reference sequence). Trimming cost V 1 base and J 7 bases, with 8 bases left between them. DNA of the CDR3: TGTGCCAGCAGCTTAGCTGGCGGTAATGAGCAGTTCTTC. It codes for CASSLAGGNEQFF.

V gene TRBV6-1 combines with J gene TRBJ2-1; 7 bases are a match to TRBD1. The V gene end was trimmed by 2 bases and the J gene end by 5 bases; junction bases not matched to a gene: 9. The CDR3 spans 16 residues. The germline CDR1 and CDR2 sequences are MNHNS and SASEGT. The CDR3 region is CASSESSTGRDNEQFF. The CDR3 region has the DNA TGTGCCAGCAGTGAATCCTCGACAGGGCGAGACAATGAGCAGTTCTTC.

The count of this clone is one. The chain recombines TRBV9 with TRBJ2-5; 10 bases align to TRBD2. CDR1 is SGDLS, CDR2 YYNGEE, per germline. J lost 3 bases, V lost 0 bases, and 5 bases had no gene match. CDR3 length equals 16 residues. The CDR3, as DNA: TGTGCCAGCAGCGTAGGGTCGGGACTAGCGAAAGAGACCCAGTACTTC. The encoded protein is CASSVGSGLAKETQYF.

Only one count was recorded for this clone. The rearrangement uses TRBV5-1 and TRBJ1-1, with 7 nucleotides matching TRBD1. There are 15 residues in the CDR3. The trim removed 6 bases at V and 1 base at J, leaving 9 bases unmatched. CDR1 and CDR2 (germline): SGHRS, YFSETQ. CDR3: CASIGGATSNTEAFF. DNA of the CDR3: TGCGCCAGCATAGGGGGCGCAACCTCGAACACTGAAGCTTTCTTT.

The chain combines TRBV28 with TRBJ2-1, with D unclear. The CDR3 contains 14 residues. V shed 5 bases and J shed 6 bases, with 14 bases lying between them. Germline lookup yields CDR1 MDHEN and CDR2 SYDVKM. The CDR3 DNA follows: TGTGCCAGCAGTCGGCCCAGTCCTCGCAATGAGCAGTTCTTC. Protein: CASSRPSPRNEQFF.

The genes are TRBV28 and TRBJ1-1; perhaps TRBD1 as D (5 bases). Germline V gene lookup returns CDR1 MDHEN and CDR2 SYDVKM. The CDR3 consists of 14 residues. Deletions cut 5 bases from V and 6 bases from J, with 16 bases between. CDR3 coding DNA: TGTGCCAGCAGTCCCACCCGCTGGGGGGCTGAAGCTTTCTTT. It codes for CASSPTRWGAEAFF.

The chain is built from TRBV11-1 and TRBJ2-3; D could derive from TRBD1 or TRBD2 (5 bases each). V lost 5 bases, J lost 0 bases, and 12 bases lay in between. The CDR3 contains 15 residues. From germline, CDR1 is SGHAT and CDR2 FQDESV (reference sequence). This CDR3 reads CASSIGTPSTDTQYF. For the CDR3, the DNA is TGTGCCAGCAGCATCGGGACCCCCAGCACAGATACGCAGTATTTT. Based on the CDR3 plus reference TRBV11-1 and TRBJ2-3, the full variable domain is EAEVAQSPRYKITEKSQAVAFWCDPISGHATLYWYRQILGQGPELLVQFQDESVVDDSQLPKDRFSAERLKGVDSTLKIQPAELGDSAMYLCASSIGTPSTDTQYFGPGTRLTVL.

This clone was seen just once. V gene TRBV7-2 combines with J gene TRBJ2-1, with a tentative D call TRBD2 (6 bases). V was cut by 5 bases and J by 10 bases, with 15 bases left in between. The CDR3 sequence is 13 residues long. Germline CDR1 SGHTA, CDR2 FQGNSA. The CDR3 DNA reads as TGTGCCAGCAGCACCCAAGAGGAGGGGGAGCAGTTCTTC. It is translated as CASSTQEEGEQFF.

This clone was seen more than once but under ten times. The chain's CDR3 is CASGQLPNQPQHF. The CDR3 DNA is TGCGCCAGCGGACAACTACCGAATCAGCCCCAGCATTTT. The chain carries TRBV23-1 and TRBJ1-5; tentative D call: TRBD1 (5 bases). TRBV23-1 carries the ORF label, with uncertain function. The ends were cut back, 8 bases at V and 4 bases at J, with 12 bases in the middle. This CDR3 is built from 13 residues.

V is TRBV18 and J is TRBJ1-1; D ambiguous. Germline V lookup: CDR1 KGHSH, CDR2 LQKENI. The CDR3 is 14 residues long. Trimming stripped 3 bases from V and 3 bases from J, with 11 bases between. This CDR3 reads CASSPLERDTEAFF. The CDR3 DNA is TGTGCCAGCTCACCCCTTGAGAGGGACACTGAAGCTTTCTTT.

This chain connects TRBV6-2 or TRBV6-3 to TRBJ1-2, with 10 bases lining up with TRBD1. CDR1 MNHEY and CDR2 SVGEGT come from the germline V gene. The CDR3 spans 16 residues. The V gene end was trimmed by 3 bases and the J gene end by 3 bases; junction bases not matched to a gene: 7. The CDR3 DNA is TGTGCCAGCAGTTATCCGGGACAGGGGCCCGACTATGGCTACACCTTC. It specifies CASSYPGQGPDYGYTF.

The table lists this clone with a count of one. This chain connects TRBV12-5 to TRBJ1-1; TRBD1 agrees at 8 bases. From germline, CDR1 is LGHNT and CDR2 FRNRAP. The length of the CDR3 is 14 residues. V was clipped by 5 bases and J by 4 bases; unmatched bases: 6. The CDR3 nucleotides are TGTGCTAGTGGTCCAGGGGGCGTTGGCACTGAAGCTTTCTTT. Protein sequence: CASGPGGVGTEAFF. Filled out from reference TRBV12-5 and TRBJ1-1, the complete variable domain reads DARVTQTPRHKVTEMGQEVTMRCQPILGHNTVFWYRQTMMQGLELLAYFRNRAPLDDSGMPKDRFSAEMPDATLATLKIQPSEPRDSAVYFCASGPGGVGTEAFFGQGTRLTVV.

V and J are TRBV19 and TRBJ1-2; tentative D call: TRBD1 (5 bases). CDR3 length: 13 amino acids. Germline CDR1 is LNHDA and CDR2 is SQIVND (reference sequence). Trimming pared 7 bases from V and 7 bases from J, leaving 16 bases between. CDR3 bases: TGTGCCAGTAAAGGGGACCATCGGGGTGGCTACACCTTC. Translated: CASKGDHRGGYTF.

This chain joins TRBV19 and TRBJ1-5, with 8 bases matching TRBD1. Looked up from germline, CDR1 is LNHDA and CDR2 is SQIVND (reference sequence). V dropped 10 bases and J dropped 7; count of bases not matched to a gene: 15. This CDR3 has 15 residues. The CDR3 spells CATTGLGTGKQPQHF. The CDR3 nucleotides read TGTGCCACCACCGGCCTAGGGACAGGTAAACAGCCCCAGCATTTT.

The CDR3 protein is CASSVAKRDQTGELFF. CDR3 sequence (DNA): TGTGCCAGCAGCGTAGCTAAGAGGGATCAGACCGGGGAGCTGTTTTTT. The rearrangement uses TRBV9 and TRBJ2-2; a weak D match, TRBD2 (5 bases). Germline values: CDR1 SGDLS, CDR2 YYNGEE. V lost 0 bases and J 5 bases, leaving 14 bases between the germline ends. CDR3 length: 16 residues.

J is TRBJ1-5 and V is TRBV28; D ambiguous. The CDR3 is made up of 14 amino acids. V dropped 2 bases and J dropped 0 bases, with 5 bases sitting between them. The germline V gene has CDR1 MDHEN and CDR2 SYDVKM. The CDR3 coding sequence is TGTGCCAGCAGTTTAAACCCTAGCAATCAGCCCCAGCATTTT. Its translation is CASSLNPSNQPQHF.

V and J are TRBV21-1 and TRBJ2-3; TRBD1 reflects the table's D call only, with no check against the DNA. TRBV21-1 is an annotated pseudogene. The CDR3 spans 14 residues. DNA of the CDR3: TGTGCCAGCAGCCATGGGACAGGGGAAAATACGCAGTATTTT. This sequence encodes CASSHGTGENTQYF.